The 4 T cell receptor beta chains below come from one sample, sequenced in a study of T cell responses to AZD1222 COVID-19 vaccine. Measured with immunoSEQ multiplex PCR; TCRdb has only the in-frame clones, and not every one. The sample holds 89,000 or so clones, around 93% seen once. The source material was peripheral blood, sampled 28 days after the second AZD1222 dose. These receptors were obtained from an adult who received the AZD1222 COVID-19 vaccine.

The chain recombines TRBV11-2 with TRBJ2-3; D remains ambiguous. With 4 bases removed from V and 5 bases from J, the gap between germline ends came to 10 bases. Germline loops: CDR1 SGHAT, CDR2 FQNNGV. The CDR3 consists of 13 residues. The CDR3 protein is CASSSIPVDTQYF. CDR3 in DNA: TGTGCCAGCAGCTCAATCCCTGTAGATACGCAGTATTTT.

This clone has only one observation. The chain uses TRBV7-8 and TRBJ2-5; maybe TRBD2 (6 bases). The length of the CDR3 is 16 residues. Deletions cut 4 bases from V and 0 bases from J, with 15 bases between. From germline, CDR1 is SGHVS and CDR2 FQNEAQ. CDR3 in DNA: TGTGCCAGCAGCTCGAATCCGCGGGGCCACCAAGAGACCCAGTACTTC. Amino acids: CASSSNPRGHQETQYF.

V and J are TRBV5-1 and TRBJ2-7, with no clear D. The CDR3 length is 15 residues. Germline loops: CDR1 SGHRS, CDR2 YFSETQ. Trimming removed 4 bases at V and 2 bases at J, with 16 bases between. The CDR3 loop is CASSLFPGQAYEQYF. The CDR3 nucleotides read TGCGCCAGCAGCCTTTTCCCTGGGCAGGCCTACGAGCAGTACTTC.

The V call is TRBV18, the J call TRBJ2-7; tentative D call: TRBD1 (6 bases). The CDR3 is 13 residues long. The germline CDR1 and CDR2 sequences are KGHSH and LQKENI. With 1 base removed from V and 3 bases from J, the gap between germline ends came to 7 bases. The chain's CDR3 is CASSPLDSYEQYF. DNA for the CDR3: TGTGCCAGCTCACCACTGGACAGCTACGAGCAGTACTTC.